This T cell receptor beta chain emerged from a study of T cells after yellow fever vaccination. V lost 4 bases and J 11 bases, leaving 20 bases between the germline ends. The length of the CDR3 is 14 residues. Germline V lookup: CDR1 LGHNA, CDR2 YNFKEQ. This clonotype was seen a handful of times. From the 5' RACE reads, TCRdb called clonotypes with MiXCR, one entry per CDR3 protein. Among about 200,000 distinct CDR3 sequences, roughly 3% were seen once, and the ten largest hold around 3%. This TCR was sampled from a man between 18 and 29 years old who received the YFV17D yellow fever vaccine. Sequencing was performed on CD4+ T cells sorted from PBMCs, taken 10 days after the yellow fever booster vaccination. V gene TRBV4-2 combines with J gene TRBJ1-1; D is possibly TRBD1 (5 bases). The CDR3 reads CASSLSLTVNIAFF. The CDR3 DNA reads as TGTGCCAGCAGCCTAAGCCTGACAGTTAACATTGCTTTCTTT.